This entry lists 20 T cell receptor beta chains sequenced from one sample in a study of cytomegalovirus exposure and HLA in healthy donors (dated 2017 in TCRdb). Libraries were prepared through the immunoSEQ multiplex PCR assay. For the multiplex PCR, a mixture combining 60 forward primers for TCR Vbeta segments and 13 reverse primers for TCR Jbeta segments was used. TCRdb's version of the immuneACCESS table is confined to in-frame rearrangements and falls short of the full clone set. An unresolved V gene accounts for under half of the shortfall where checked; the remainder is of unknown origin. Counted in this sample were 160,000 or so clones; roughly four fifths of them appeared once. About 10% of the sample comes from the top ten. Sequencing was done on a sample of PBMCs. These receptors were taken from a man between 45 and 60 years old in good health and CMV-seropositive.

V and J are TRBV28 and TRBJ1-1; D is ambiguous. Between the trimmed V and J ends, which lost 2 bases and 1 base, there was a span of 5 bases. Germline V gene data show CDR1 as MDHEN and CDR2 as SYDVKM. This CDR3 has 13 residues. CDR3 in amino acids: CASSLGRNTEAFF. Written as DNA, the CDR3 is TGTGCCAGCAGTTTAGGTAGGAACACTGAAGCTTTCTTT.

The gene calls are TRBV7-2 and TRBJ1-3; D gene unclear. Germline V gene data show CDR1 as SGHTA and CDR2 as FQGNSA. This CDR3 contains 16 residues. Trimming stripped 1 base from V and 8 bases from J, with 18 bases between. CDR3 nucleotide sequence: TGTGCCAGCAGCTTAGGCCCCTCGAGAGGCATTGACACCATATATTTT. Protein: CASSLGPSRGIDTIYF.

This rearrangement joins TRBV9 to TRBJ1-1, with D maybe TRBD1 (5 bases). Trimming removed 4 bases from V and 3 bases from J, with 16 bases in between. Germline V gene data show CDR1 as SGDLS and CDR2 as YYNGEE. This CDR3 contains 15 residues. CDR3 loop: CASSPRGAVDTEAFF. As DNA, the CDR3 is TGTGCCAGCAGCCCCCGCGGGGCTGTTGACACTGAAGCTTTCTTT.

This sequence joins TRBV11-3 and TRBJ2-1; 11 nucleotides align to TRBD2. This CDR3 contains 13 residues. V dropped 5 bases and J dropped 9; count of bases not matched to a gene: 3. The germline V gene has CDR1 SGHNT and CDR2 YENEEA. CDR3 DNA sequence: TGTGCCAGCAGCGCCGGGACTAGCGGTGAGCAGTTCTTC. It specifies CASSAGTSGEQFF.

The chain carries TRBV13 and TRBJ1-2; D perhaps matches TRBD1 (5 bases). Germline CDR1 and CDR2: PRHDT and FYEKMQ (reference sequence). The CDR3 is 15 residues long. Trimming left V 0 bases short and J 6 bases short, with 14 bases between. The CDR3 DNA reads TGTGCCAGCAGCTTAGGAACAGGCCAAAGAGATGGCTACACCTTC. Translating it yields CASSLGTGQRDGYTF.

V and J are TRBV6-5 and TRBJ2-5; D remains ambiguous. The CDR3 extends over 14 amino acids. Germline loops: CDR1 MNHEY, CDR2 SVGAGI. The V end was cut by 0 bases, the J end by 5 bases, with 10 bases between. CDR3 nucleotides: TGTGCCAGCAGTTACTCGATCGAACGGGAGACCCAGTACTTC. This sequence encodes CASSYSIERETQYF.

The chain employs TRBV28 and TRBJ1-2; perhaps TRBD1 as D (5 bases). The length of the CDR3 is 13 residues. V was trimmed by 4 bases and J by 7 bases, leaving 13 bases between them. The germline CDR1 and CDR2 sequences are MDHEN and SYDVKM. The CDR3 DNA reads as TGTGCCAGCAGTTCCGCAGGGAGGGCTGGCTACACCTTC. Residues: CASSSAGRAGYTF.

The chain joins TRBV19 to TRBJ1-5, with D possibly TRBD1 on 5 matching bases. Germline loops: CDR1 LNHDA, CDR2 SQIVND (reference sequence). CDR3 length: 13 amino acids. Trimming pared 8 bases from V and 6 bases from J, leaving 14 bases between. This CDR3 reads CASSGGGGQPQHF. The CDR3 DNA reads TGTGCCAGTTCCGGGGGAGGTGGTCAGCCCCAGCATTTT. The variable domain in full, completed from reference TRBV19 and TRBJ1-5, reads DGGITQSPKYLFRKEGQNVTLSCEQNLNHDAMYWYRQDPGQGLRLIYYSQIVNDFQKGDIAEGYSVSREKKESFPLTVTSAQKNPTAFYLCASSGGGGQPQHFGDGTRLSIL.

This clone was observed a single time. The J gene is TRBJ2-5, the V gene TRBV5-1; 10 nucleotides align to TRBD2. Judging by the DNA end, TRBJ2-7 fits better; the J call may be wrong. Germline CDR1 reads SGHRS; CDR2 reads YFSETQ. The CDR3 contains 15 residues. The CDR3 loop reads CASSTGLADSYEQYF. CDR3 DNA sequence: TGCGCCAGCAGCACCGGACTAGCGGACTCCTACGAGCAGTACTTC.

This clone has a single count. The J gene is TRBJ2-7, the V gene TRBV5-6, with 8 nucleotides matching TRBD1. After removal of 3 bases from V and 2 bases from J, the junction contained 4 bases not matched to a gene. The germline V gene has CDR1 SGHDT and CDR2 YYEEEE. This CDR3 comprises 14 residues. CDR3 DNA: TGTGCCAGCAGCTGGACAGGGCTTCCCTACGAGCAGTACTTC. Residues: CASSWTGLPYEQYF.

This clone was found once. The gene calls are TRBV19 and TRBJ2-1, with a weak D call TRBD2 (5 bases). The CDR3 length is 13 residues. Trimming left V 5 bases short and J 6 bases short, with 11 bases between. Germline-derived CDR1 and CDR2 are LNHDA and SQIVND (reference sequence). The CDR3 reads CASSPGILNEQFF. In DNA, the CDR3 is TGTGCCAGTAGTCCCGGGATCCTCAATGAGCAGTTCTTC.

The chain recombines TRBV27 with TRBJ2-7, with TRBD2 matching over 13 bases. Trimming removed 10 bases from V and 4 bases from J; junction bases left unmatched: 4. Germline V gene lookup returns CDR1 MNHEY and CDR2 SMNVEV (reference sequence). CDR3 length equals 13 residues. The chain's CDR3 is CAIRTSGSYEQYF. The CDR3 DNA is TGTGCCATCCGGACTAGCGGGAGTTACGAGCAGTACTTC.

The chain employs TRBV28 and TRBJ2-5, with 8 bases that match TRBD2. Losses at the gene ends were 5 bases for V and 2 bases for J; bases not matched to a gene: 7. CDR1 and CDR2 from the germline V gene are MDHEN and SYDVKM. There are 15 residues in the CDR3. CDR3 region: CASSGPAGVQETQYF. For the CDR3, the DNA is TGTGCCAGCAGTGGGCCAGCGGGGGTTCAAGAGACCCAGTACTTC. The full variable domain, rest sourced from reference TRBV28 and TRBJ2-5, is DVKVTQSSRYLVKRTGEKVFLECVQDMDHENMFWYRQDPGLGLRLIYFSYDVKMKEKGDIPEGYSVSREKKERFSLILESASTNQTSMYLCASSGPAGVQETQYFGPGTRLLVL.

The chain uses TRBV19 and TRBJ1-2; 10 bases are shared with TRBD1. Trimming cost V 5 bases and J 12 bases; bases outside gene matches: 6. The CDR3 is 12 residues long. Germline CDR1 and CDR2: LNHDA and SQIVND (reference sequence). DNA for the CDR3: TGTGCCAGTAGTCCGCGGGACAGGGGCCACACCTTC. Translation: CASSPRDRGHTF.

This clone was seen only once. The chain's CDR3 is CASSLGQLGGNEQFF. CDR3 in DNA: TGTGCCAGCAGCTTAGGGCAGCTCGGGGGCAATGAGCAGTTCTTC. The chain recombines TRBV7-3 with TRBJ2-1; a weak D match, TRBD2 (6 bases). V shed 2 bases and J shed 6 bases, with 14 bases lying between them. Germline V gene lookup returns CDR1 SGHTA and CDR2 FQGTGA. This CDR3 spans 15 amino acids.

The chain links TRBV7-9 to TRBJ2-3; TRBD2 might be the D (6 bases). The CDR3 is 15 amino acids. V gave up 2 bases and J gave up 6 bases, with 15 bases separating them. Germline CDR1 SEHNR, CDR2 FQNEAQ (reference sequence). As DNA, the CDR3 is TGTGCCAGCAGCTTAACCGGGAGCGGCCCCGATACGCAGTATTTT. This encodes CASSLTGSGPDTQYF.

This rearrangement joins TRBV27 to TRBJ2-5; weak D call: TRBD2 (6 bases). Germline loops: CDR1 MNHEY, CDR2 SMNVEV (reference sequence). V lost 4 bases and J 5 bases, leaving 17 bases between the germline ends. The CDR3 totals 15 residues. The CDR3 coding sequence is TGTGCCAGCAGTTCGCCCGGGAGTGCAGGGGAGACCCAGTACTTC. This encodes CASSSPGSAGETQYF.

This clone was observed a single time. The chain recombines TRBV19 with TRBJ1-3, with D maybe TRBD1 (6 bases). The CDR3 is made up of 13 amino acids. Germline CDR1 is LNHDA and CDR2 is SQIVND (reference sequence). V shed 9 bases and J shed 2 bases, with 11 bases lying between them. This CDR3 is CASKGDTGNTIYF. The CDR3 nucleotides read TGTGCCAGCAAGGGGGATACTGGAAACACCATATATTTT.

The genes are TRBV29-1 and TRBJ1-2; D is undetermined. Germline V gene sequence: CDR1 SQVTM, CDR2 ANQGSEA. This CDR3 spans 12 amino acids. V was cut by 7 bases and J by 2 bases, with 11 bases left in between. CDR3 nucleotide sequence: TGCAGCGCAGGTCGGGAGAACTATGGCTACACCTTC. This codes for CSAGRENYGYTF. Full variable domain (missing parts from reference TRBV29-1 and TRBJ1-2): SAVISQKPSRDICQRGTSLTIQCQVDSQVTMMFWYRQQPGQSLTLIATANQGSEATYESGFVIDKFPISRPNLTFSTLTVSNMSPEDSSIYLCSAGRENYGYTFGSGTRLTVV.

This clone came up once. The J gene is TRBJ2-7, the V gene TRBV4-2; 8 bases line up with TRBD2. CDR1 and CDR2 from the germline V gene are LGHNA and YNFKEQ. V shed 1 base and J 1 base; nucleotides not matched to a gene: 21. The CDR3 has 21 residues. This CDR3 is CASSQVTGGPESPGFSYEQYF. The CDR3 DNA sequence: TGTGCCAGCAGCCAAGTTACGGGGGGGCCGGAGTCCCCCGGTTTTTCCTACGAGCAGTACTTC.